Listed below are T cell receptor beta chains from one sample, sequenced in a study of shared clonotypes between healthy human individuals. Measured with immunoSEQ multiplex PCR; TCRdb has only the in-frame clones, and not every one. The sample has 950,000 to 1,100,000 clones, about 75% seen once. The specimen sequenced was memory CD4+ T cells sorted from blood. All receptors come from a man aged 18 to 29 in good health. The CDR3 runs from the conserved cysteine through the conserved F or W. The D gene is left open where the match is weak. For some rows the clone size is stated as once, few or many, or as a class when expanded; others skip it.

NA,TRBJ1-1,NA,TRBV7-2,CASSLDNAVGFFF,TGTGCCAGCAGCTTAGATAACGCGGTCGGGTTTTTCTTT
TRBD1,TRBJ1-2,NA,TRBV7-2,CASSSGQGANYGYTF,TGTGCCAGCAGCTCCGGACAGGGGGCTAACTATGGCTACACCTTC
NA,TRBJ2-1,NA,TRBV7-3,CASSFASPYNEQFF,TGTGCCAGCAGCTTTGCATCGCCTTACAATGAGCAGTTCTTC
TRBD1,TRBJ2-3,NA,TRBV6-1,CASSEQGADTQYF,TGTGCCAGCAGTGAACAGGGGGCAGATACGCAGTATTTT
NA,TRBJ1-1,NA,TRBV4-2,CASSQWGAGAFF,TGTGCCAGCAGCCAGTGGGGGGCCGGAGCTTTCTTT
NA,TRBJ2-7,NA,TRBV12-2,CASRSFPPAYPSYEQYF,TGTGCAAGTCGCTCCTTTCCTCCAGCGTATCCCTCCTACGAGCAGTACTTC
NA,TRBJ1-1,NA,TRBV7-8,CASSLASKGTEAFF,TGTGCCAGCAGCTTAGCTTCGAAGGGCACTGAAGCTTTCTTT
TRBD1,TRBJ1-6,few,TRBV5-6,CASTPGTGGNNSPLHF,TGTGCCAGCACCCCCGGGACAGGGGGGAATAATTCACCCCTCCACTTT
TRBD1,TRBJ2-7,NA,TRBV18,CASSRTGPPSYEQYF,TGTGCCAGCTCACGGACAGGGCCCCCCTCCTACGAGCAGTACTTC
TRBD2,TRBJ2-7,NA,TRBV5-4,CASSQGLAGVDEQYF,TGTGCCAGCAGCCAAGGACTAGCGGGAGTAGACGAGCAGTACTTC
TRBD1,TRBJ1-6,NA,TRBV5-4,CASSMDQGVNSPLHF,TGTGCCAGCAGCATGGATCAGGGGGTTAATTCACCCCTCCACTTT
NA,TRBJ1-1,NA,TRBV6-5,CASRSSTVSTEAFF,TGTGCCAGCAGATCCTCGACAGTCTCTACTGAAGCTTTCTTT
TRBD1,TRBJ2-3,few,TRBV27,CASSLGTGYTDTQYF,TGTGCCAGCAGTTTAGGGACAGGGTACACAGATACGCAGTATTTT
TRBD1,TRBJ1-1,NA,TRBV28,CASGRTGSAFF,TGTGCCAGCGGACGGACAGGGTCGGCTTTCTTT
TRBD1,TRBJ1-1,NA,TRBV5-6,CASSSTGGKEAFF,TGTGCCAGCAGCTCGACAGGGGGCAAGGAAGCTTTCTTT
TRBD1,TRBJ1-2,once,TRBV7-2,CASSLVGRGRDYGYTF,TGTGCCAGCAGCTTAGTCGGCAGGGGGCGCGACTATGGCTACACCTTC
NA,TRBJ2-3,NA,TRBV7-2,CASRSITDTQYF,TGTGCCAGCAGATCAATCACAGATACGCAGTATTTT
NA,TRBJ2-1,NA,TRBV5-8,CASSLGGSTYNEQFF,TGTGCCAGCAGCCTTGGGGGTTCTACGTACAATGAGCAGTTCTTC
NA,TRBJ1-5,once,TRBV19,CASTRGYGSNQPQHF,TGTGCCAGTACCAGGGGATATGGTAGCAATCAGCCCCAGCATTTT
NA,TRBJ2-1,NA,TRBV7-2,CASSLAPTHGHEQFF,TGTGCCAGCAGCTTAGCCCCGACGCACGGACACGAGCAGTTCTTC
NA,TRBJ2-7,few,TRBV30,CAWRAGGAKAYEQYF,TGTGCCTGGAGGGCAGGCGGCGCCAAGGCCTACGAGCAGTACTTC
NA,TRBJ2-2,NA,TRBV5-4,CASSLLVGNTGELFF,TGTGCCAGCAGCTTGTTGGTGGGAAACACCGGGGAGCTGTTTTTT
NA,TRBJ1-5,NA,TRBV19,CASSIGPHNQPQHF,TGTGCCAGTAGTATAGGTCCTCACAATCAGCCCCAGCATTTT
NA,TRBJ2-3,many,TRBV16,CASSQWREDTQYF,TGTGCCAGCAGCCAATGGAGGGAAGATACGCAGTATTTT
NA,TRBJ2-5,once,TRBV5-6,CASSLGRGAQETQYF,TGTGCCAGCAGCTTGGGAAGGGGGGCCCAAGAGACCCAGTACTTC
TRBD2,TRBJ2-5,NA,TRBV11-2,CASSLGLAANQETQYF,TGTGCCAGCAGCTTGGGACTAGCGGCCAATCAAGAGACCCAGTACTTC
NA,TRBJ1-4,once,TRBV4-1,CASSQDGRESEKLFF,TGCGCCAGCAGCCAAGACGGCAGGGAGAGTGAAAAACTGTTTTTT
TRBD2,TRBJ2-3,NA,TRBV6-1,CASTPGLARYF,TGTGCCAGCACCCCGGGACTAGCGAGGTATTTT
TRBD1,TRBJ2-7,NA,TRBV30,CALGTGPHEQYF,TGTGCCCTCGGGACAGGCCCCCACGAGCAGTACTTC
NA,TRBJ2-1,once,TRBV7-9,CASSFTRQFSYNEQFF,TGTGCCAGCAGCTTTACCCGACAGTTCTCCTACAATGAGCAGTTCTTC
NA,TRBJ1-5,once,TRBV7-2,CASSSGSHQPQHF,TGTGCCAGCAGCTCAGGGTCCCATCAGCCCCAGCATTTT
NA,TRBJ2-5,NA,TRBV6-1,CASSEGQRETQYF,TGTGCCAGCAGTGAAGGCCAGAGGGAGACCCAGTACTTC
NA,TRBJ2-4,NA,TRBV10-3,CAISESQKLPQYF,TGTGCCATCAGTGAGTCGCAGAAACTCCCCCAGTACTTC
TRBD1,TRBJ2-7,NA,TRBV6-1,CASSVDRRYEQYF,TGTGCCAGCAGTGTGGACAGGAGATACGAGCAGTACTTC
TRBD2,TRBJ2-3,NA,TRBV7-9,CASSPGTSGNTDTQYF,TGTGCCAGCAGCCCTGGGACTAGCGGGAACACAGATACGCAGTATTTT
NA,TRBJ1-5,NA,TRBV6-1,CASSEAYQPQHF,TGTGCCAGCAGTGAAGCGTATCAGCCCCAGCATTTT
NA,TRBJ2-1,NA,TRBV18,CASSPERDEQFF,TGTGCCAGCTCACCAGAGAGAGATGAGCAGTTCTTC
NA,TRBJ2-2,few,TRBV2,CASSDQATGELFF,TGTGCCAGCAGTGACCAAGCCACCGGGGAGCTGTTTTTT
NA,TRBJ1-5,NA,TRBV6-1,CASSEGLNQPQHF,TGTGCCAGCAGTGAGGGCCTAAATCAGCCCCAGCATTTT
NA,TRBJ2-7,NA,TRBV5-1,CASSATSGTAGYEQYF,TGCGCCAGCAGCGCAACGAGTGGCACCGCGGGATACGAGCAGTACTTC
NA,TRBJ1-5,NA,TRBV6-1,CASTLGEFSNQPQHF,TGTGCCAGCACTCTGGGAGAGTTTAGCAATCAGCCCCAGCATTTT
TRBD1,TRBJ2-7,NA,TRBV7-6,CASSTQGALGDEQYF,TGTGCCAGCAGCACACAGGGGGCATTAGGTGACGAGCAGTACTTC
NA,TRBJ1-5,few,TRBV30,CAWSDSRQPQHF,TGTGCCTGGAGTGATTCGAGGCAGCCCCAGCATTTT
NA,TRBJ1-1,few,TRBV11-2,CASSLEGQLFSAEAFF,TGTGCCAGCAGCTTAGAGGGACAATTATTCTCGGCTGAAGCTTTCTTT